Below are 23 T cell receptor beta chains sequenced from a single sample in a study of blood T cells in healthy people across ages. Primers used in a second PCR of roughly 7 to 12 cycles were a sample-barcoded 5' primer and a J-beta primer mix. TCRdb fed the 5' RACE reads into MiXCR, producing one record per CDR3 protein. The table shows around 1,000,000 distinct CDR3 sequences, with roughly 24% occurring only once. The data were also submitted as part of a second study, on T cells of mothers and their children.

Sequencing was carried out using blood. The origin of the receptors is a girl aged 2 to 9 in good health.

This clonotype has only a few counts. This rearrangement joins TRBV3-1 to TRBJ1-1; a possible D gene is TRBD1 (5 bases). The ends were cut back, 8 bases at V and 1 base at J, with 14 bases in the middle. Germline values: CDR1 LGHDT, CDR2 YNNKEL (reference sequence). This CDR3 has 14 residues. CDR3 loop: CASGTLTENTEAFF. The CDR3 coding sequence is TGTGCCAGCGGAACCTTGACAGAGAACACTGAAGCTTTCTTT.

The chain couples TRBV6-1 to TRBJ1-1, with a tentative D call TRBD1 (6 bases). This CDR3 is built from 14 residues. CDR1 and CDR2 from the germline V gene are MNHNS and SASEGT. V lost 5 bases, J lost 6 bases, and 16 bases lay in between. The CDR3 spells CASSSHHRDAEAFF. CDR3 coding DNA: TGTGCCAGCAGTTCCCATCACAGGGATGCTGAAGCTTTCTTT.

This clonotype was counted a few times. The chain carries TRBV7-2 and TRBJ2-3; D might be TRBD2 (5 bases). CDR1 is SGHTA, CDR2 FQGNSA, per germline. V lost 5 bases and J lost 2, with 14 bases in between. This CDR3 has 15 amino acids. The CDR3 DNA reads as TGTGCCAGCAGCCCAGCCGGGATTTACACAGATACGCAGTATTTT. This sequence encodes CASSPAGIYTDTQYF.

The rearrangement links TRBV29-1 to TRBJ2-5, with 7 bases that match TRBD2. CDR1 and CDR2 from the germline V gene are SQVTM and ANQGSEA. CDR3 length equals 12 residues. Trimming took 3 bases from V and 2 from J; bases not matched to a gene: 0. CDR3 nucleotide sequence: TGCAGCGTTGAGGGGGGGCAAGAGACCCAGTACTTC. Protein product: CSVEGGQETQYF.

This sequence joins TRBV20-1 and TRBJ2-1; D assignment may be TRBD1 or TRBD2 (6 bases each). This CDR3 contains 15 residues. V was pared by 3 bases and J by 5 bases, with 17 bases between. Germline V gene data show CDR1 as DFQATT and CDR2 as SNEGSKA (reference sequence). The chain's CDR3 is CSARNMAGQNNEQFF. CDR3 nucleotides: TGCAGTGCTAGGAACATGGCGGGACAAAACAATGAGCAGTTCTTC.

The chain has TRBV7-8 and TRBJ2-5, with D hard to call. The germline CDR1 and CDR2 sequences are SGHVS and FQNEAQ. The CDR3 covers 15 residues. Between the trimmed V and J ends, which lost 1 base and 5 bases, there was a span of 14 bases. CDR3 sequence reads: CASSLGVEPRETQYF. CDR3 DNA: TGTGCCAGCAGCTTAGGAGTGGAACCAAGGGAGACCCAGTACTTC.

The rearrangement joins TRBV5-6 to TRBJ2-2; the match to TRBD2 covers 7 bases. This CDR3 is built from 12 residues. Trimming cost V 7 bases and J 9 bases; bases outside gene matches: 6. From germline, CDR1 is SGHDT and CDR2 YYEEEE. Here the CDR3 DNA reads TGTGCCAGCGCTAGCGGTAGGCGGGAGCTGTTTTTT. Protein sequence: CASASGRRELFF.

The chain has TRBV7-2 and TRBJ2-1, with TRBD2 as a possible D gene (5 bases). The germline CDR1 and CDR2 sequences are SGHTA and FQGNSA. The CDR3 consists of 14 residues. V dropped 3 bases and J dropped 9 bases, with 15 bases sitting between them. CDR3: CASSFDPGSIEQFF. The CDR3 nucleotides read TGTGCCAGCAGCTTTGACCCGGGGAGTATTGAGCAGTTCTTC.

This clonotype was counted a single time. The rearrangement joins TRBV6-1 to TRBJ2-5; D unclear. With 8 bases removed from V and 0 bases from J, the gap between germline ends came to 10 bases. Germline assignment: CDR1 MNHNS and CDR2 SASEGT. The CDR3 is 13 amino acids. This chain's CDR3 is CASWWGNQETQYF. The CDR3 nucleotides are TGTGCCAGCTGGTGGGGTAACCAAGAGACCCAGTACTTC.

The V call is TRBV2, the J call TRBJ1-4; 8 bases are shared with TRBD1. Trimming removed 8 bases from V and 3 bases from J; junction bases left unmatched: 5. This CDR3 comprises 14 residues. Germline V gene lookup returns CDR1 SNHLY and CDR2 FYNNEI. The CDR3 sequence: CASRQGLSNEKLFF. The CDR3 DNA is TGTGCCAGCCGACAGGGGCTGTCTAATGAAAAACTGTTTTTT.

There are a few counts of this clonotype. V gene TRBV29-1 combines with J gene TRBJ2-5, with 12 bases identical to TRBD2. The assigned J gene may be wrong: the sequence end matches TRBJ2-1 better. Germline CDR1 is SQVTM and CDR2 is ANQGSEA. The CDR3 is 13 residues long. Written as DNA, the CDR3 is TGCAGCGTTGAGGGACTAGCGGGTCGAGAGCAGTTCTTC. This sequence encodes CSVEGLAGREQFF.

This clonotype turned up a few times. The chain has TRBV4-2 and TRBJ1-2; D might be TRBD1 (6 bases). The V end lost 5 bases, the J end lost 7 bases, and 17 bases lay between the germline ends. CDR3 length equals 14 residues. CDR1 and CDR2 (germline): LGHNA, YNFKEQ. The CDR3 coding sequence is TGTGCCAGCAGCTATGGGACACAAGCTTCTGGCTACACCTTC. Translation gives CASSYGTQASGYTF.

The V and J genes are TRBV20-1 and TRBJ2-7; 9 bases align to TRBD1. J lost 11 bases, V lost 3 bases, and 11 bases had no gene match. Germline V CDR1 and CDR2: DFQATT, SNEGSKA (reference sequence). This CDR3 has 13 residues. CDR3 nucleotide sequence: TGCAGTGCTAGCCAACCGGGACAGGGACTGGAGTACTTC. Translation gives CSASQPGQGLEYF.

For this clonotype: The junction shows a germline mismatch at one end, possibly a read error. The CDR3 nucleotides are TGCGCCAGCAGCTTGGCAATAGCGGACCTAACCCAAGAGACCCAGTACTTC. Residues: CASSLAIADLTQETQYF. This chain joins TRBV6-1 and TRBJ2-5; possible D gene TRBD2, 6 bases. The V gene's germline CDR1 is MNHNS and CDR2 SASEGT. CDR3 length: 17 amino acids.

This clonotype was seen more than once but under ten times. CDR3 residues: CASTDSNTDTQYF. CDR3 sequence (DNA): TGTGCCAGCACGGACAGCAACACAGATACGCAGTATTTT. The genes are TRBV12-3 or TRBV12-4 and TRBJ2-3; the D gene is possibly TRBD1 (6 bases). The CDR3 loop spans 13 amino acids. Between the trimmed V and J ends, which lost 7 bases and 2 bases, there was a span of 10 bases.

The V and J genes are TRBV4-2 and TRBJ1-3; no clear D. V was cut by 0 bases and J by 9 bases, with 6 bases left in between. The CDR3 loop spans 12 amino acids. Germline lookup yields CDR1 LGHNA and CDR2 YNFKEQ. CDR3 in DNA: TGTGCCAGCAGCCAAGAAGGTGGCACCATATATTTT. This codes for CASSQEGGTIYF.

CDR3 sequence reads: CASSLDFPPGAYNEQFF. The CDR3 DNA is TGTGCCAGCAGCTTAGATTTCCCCCCAGGGGCCTACAATGAGCAGTTCTTC. The chain carries TRBV11-2 and TRBJ2-1, with D possibly being TRBD1 (6 bases). The CDR3 runs to 17 residues. Germline CDR1 reads SGHAT; CDR2 reads FQNNGV. V lost 0 bases, J lost 2 bases, and 14 bases lay in between.

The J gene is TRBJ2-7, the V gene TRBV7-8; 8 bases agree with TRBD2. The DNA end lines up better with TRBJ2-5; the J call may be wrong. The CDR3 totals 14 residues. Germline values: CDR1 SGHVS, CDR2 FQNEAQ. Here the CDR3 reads CASQAGVESETQYF. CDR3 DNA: TGTGCCAGCCAAGCGGGGGTCGAGTCGGAGACCCAGTACTTC.

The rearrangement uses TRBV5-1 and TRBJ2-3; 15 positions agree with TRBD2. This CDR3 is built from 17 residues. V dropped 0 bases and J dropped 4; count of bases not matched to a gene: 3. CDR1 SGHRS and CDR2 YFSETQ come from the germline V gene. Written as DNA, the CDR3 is TGCGCCAGCAGCTTGGGACGGACTAGCGGGGGGGCAGATACGCAGTATTTT. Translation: CASSLGRTSGGADTQYF.

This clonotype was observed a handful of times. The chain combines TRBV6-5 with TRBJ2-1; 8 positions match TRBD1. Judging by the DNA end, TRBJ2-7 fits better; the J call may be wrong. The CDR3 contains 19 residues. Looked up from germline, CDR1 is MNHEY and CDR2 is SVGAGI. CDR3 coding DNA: TGTGCCAGCAGTTACCTAATAGGGGGAGAATCGACAGGGGCCTACGAGCAGTACTTC. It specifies CASSYLIGGESTGAYEQYF.

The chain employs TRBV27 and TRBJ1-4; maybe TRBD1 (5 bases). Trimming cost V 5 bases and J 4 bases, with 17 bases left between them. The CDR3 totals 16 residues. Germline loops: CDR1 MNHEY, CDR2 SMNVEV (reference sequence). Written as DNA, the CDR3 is TGTGCCAGCAGTGGCTACGGGGCGGGATATAATGAAAAACTGTTTTTT. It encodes CASSGYGAGYNEKLFF.

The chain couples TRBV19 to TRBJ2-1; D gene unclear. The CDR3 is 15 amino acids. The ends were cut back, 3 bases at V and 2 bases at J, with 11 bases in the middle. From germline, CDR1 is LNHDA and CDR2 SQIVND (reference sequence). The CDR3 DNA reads TGTGCCAGTAGTATGCCGCCGACGGCCTACAATGAGCAGTTCTTC. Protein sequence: CASSMPPTAYNEQFF. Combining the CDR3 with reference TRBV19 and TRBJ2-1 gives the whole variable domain DGGITQSPKYLFRKEGQNVTLSCEQNLNHDAMYWYRQDPGQGLRLIYYSQIVNDFQKGDIAEGYSVSREKKESFPLTVTSAQKNPTAFYLCASSMPPTAYNEQFFGPGTRLTVL.

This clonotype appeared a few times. The CDR3, as DNA: TGCAGTGCTCCATGGTCTGCCTACGAGCAGTACTTC. This gives the protein CSAPWSAYEQYF. This chain uses TRBV20-1 with TRBJ2-7; D uncertain. V lost 5 bases to trimming and J lost 2 bases, with 10 bases between them. Germline V gene lookup returns CDR1 DFQATT and CDR2 SNEGSKA (reference sequence). The CDR3 is 12 residues long.